This T cell receptor (beta chain) was observed in a study of blood T cell repertoires in COVID-19. Overall study: Collection of acute and convalescent COVID-19 samples took place in the United States, Italy and Spain.

As originally analysed: The authors estimated nucleated cell counts from reference gene primer amplification. Clones were sequenced by immunoSEQ multiplex PCR, and TCRdb holds only the in-frame ones, with some missing. That table furnishes V, J and clone size, whereas the DNA furnished D and trimming. The sample has around 300,000 clones; nearly 90% are singletons. Participant reports of clinical history set cohort assignment. The TCR was taken from a woman aged 55-70 years who had recovered from COVID-19. Sequencing was performed on PBMCs or T cells enriched from blood (not recorded which).

The CDR3 DNA reads as TGTGCCAGCAGCCGACAGTACACTGAAGCTTTCTTT. This gives the protein CASSRQYTEAFF. The chain couples TRBV14 to TRBJ1-1; D possibly corresponds to TRBD1 (5 bases). CDR1 is SGHDN, CDR2 FVKESK, per germline. Trimming removed 4 bases at V and 3 bases at J, with 6 bases between. The CDR3 loop spans 12 amino acids.